This T cell receptor beta chain was recovered during a study of identical twins. Study-wide findings and caveats: Twin-shared out-of-frame alpha sequences showed excess low generation probability. Conclusions leaned on cross-sectional statistical analysis and did not track the same donors over time.

Healthy Caucasians made up all donors. This clonotype has just a few counts. Its antigen remains unknown. Template switching, a step in the protocol, added a universal primer site, and cDNA carried unique molecular identifiers. TCRdb analysed the 5' RACE reads with MiXCR anew, one entry per CDR3 protein. The profile covers approximately 690,000 distinct CDR3 sequences, with around 6.1% appearing a single time and 1.5% to 2% taken by the ten largest. J lost 3 bases, V lost 5 bases, and 11 bases had no gene match. Germline V CDR1 and CDR2: SGHRS, YFSETQ. The CDR3 is 15 residues long. The chain is built from TRBV5-1 and TRBJ2-7; 7 bases are a match to TRBD1. The sample was naive T cells sorted from blood. This receptor was identified in a man younger than 30 in good health. The CDR3 loop is CASSIGGQAFYEQYF. CDR3 coding DNA: TGCGCCAGCAGTATAGGAGGACAGGCCTTCTACGAGCAGTACTTC.